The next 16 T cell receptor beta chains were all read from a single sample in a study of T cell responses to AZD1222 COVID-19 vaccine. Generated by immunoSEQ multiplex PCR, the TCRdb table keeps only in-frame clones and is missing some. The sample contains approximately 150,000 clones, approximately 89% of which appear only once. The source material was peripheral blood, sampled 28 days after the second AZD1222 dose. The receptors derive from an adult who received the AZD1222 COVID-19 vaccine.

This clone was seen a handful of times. The CDR3 nucleotides read TGTGCCAGCAGCTTAGGACTAGCGGGAGAAGGGCAGTACTTC. It translates to CASSLGLAGEGQYF. J is TRBJ2-7 and V is TRBV7-2, with 12 bases matching TRBD2. V gave up 1 base and J gave up 9 bases; unmatched junction bases: 4. CDR3 length equals 14 residues. The germline V gene encodes CDR1 SGHTA and CDR2 FQGNSA.

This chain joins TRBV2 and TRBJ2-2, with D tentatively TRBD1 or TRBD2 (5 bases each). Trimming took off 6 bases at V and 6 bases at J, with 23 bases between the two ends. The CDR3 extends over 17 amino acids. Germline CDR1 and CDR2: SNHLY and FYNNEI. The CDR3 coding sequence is TGTGCCAGCAGCTCCCGGGATCCAATGTTGGGGGCCGGGGAGCTGTTTTTT. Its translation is CASSSRDPMLGAGELFF. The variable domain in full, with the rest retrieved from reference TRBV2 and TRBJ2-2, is EPEVTQTPSHQVTQMGQEVILRCVPISNHLYFYWYRQILGQKVEFLVSFYNNEISEKSEIFDDQFSVERPDGSNFTLKIRSTKLEDSAMYFCASSSRDPMLGAGELFFGEGSRLTVL.

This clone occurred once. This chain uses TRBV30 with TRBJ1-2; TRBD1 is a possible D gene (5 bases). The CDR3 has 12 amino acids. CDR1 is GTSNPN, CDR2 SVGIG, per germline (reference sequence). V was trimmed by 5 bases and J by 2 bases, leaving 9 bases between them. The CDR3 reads CAWATGNYGYTF. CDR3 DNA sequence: TGTGCCTGGGCCACAGGAAACTATGGCTACACCTTC.

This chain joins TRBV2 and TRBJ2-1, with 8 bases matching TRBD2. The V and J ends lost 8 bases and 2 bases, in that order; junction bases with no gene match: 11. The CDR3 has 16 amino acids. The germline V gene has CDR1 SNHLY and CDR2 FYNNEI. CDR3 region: CASLGPGLVTYNEQFF. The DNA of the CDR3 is TGTGCCAGCTTGGGACCGGGACTAGTGACCTACAATGAGCAGTTCTTC.

The CDR3 nucleotides are TGCGCCAGCAGCTTGTGGGGGGAGGGGGATTCACCCCTCCACTTT. Amino acids: CASSLWGEGDSPLHF. The chain couples TRBV5-1 to TRBJ1-6; a possible D gene is TRBD1 (6 bases). Germline V gene data show CDR1 as SGHRS and CDR2 as YFSETQ. This CDR3 spans 15 amino acids. V lost 1 base and J 8 bases, leaving 13 bases between the germline ends.

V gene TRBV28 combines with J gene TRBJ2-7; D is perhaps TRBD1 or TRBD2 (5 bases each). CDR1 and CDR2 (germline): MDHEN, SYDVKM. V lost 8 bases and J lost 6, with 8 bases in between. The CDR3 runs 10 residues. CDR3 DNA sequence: TGTGCCAGCGAGGGGCGCGAGCAGTACTTC. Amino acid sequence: CASEGREQYF.

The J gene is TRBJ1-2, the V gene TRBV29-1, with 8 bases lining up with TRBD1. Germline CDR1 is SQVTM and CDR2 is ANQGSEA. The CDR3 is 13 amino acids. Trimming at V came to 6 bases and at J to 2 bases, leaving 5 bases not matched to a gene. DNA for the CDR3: TGCAGCGTGCAAAACAGGGGGAACTATGGCTACACCTTC. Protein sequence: CSVQNRGNYGYTF.

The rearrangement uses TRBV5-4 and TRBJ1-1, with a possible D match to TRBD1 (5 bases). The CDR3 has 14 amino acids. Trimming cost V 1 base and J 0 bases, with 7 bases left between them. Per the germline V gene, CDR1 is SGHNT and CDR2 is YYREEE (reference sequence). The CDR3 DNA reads TGTGCCAGCAGCTTGACAGGTATGAACACTGAAGCTTTCTTT. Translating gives CASSLTGMNTEAFF.

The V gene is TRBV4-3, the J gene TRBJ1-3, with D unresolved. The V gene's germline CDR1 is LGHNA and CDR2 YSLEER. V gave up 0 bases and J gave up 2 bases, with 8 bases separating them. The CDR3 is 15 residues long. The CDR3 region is CASSQEINPGNTIYF. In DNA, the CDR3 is TGCGCCAGCAGCCAAGAAATAAACCCTGGAAACACCATATATTTT.

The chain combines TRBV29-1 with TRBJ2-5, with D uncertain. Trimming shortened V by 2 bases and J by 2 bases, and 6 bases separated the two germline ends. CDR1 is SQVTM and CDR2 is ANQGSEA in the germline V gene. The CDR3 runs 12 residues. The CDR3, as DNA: TGCAGCGTTGAAATAGTTCAAGAGACCCAGTACTTC. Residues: CSVEIVQETQYF. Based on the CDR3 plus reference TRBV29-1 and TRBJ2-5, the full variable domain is SAVISQKPSRDICQRGTSLTIQCQVDSQVTMMFWYRQQPGQSLTLIATANQGSEATYESGFVIDKFPISRPNLTFSTLTVSNMSPEDSSIYLCSVEIVQETQYFGPGTRLLVL.

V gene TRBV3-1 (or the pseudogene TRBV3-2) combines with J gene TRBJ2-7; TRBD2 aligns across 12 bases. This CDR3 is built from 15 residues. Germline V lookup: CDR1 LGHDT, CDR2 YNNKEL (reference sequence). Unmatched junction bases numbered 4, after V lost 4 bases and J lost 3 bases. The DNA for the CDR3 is TGTGCCAGCAGCCCGAAGACTAGCGGGAGCTACGAGCAGTACTTC. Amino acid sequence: CASSPKTSGSYEQYF.

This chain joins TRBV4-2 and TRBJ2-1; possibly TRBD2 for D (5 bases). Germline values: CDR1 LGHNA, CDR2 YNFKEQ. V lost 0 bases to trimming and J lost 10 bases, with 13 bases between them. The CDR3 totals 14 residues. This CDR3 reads CASSQERAAPEQFF. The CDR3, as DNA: TGTGCCAGCAGCCAAGAGAGAGCGGCGCCCGAGCAGTTCTTC.

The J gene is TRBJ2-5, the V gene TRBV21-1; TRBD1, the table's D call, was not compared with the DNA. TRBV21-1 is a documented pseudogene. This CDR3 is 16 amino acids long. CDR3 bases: TGTGCCAGCAGCTCTCGAGACAGGGGGCCGTGCGAGACCCAGTACTTC. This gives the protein CASSSRDRGPCETQYF.

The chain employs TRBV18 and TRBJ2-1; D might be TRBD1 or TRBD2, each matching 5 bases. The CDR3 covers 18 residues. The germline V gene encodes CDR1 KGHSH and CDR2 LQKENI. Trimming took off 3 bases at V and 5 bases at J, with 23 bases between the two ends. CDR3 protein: CASSPQSVGAGTNNEQFF. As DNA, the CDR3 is TGTGCCAGCTCACCGCAATCGGTCGGGGCAGGGACGAACAATGAGCAGTTCTTC.

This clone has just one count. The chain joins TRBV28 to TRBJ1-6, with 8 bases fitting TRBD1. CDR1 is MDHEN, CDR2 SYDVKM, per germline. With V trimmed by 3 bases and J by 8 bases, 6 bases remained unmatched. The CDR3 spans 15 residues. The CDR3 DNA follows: TGTGCCAGCAGTTTGGTGGACAGGGATGATTCACCCCTCCACTTT. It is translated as CASSLVDRDDSPLHF.

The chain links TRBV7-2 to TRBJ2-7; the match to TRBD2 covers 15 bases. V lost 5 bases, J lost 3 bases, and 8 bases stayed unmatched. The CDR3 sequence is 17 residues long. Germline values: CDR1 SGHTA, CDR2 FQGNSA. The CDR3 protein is CASSRTSGGGKSYEQYF. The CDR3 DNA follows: TGTGCCAGCAGCCGGACTAGCGGGGGGGGCAAGAGCTACGAGCAGTACTTC.